This T cell receptor (beta chain) was documented in a study of blood T cells in healthy people across ages (dated by TCRdb to between 2015 and 2017). Study-level background: In model experiments, template switching captured about one uniquely barcoded TCR beta cDNA molecule for every two T cells. Age-related changes in TCR beta repertoire diversity were measured in the study by deep sequencing normalized with unique cDNA molecular identifiers. The donors were divided into four age groups: young (average approximately 15 years), middle-aged (roughly 42), aged (approximately 62) and long-lived (about 90). For two donors (one aged 18 to 30 and one aged 80 or older), the study analyzed two additional independent replicas of 1 million unique cDNA reads from the same blood draw. What the authors observed across the whole study: Because donor CMV infection status was unknown, age-related changes in expanded clonotypes were potentially confounded. Observed TCR beta diversity per million T cells fell roughly linearly with age, and a significant reduction was already apparent by age roughly 40. Estimates of total diversity based on one million sequenced T cells were considered lower bounds and underestimates. Observed TCR beta diversity correlated strongly with the percentage of naive T cells measured by flow cytometry. Compared with the aged group, the long-lived group had more naive CD4+ T cells, fewer expanded clones and increased TCR diversity, a pattern suggesting age selection. Conclusive comparison of naive and antigen-experienced compartments was prevented by the profiling of bulk unsorted PBMCs.

There are a few counts of this clonotype. Its recognized antigen is unknown. No base-level quality is on record; no much larger clone is a single base apart. Libraries were built with 5' RACE. Data came from an Illumina HiSeq 2500. A second PCR of roughly 6 to 11 cycles was run with a J-beta primer mix and a sample-barcoded 5' primer. A template-switch 5' adaptor carrying 12 random nucleotides introduced a unique molecular identifier onto each TCR beta cDNA molecule. At least 2.5 million CDR3-containing paired-end reads were obtained from each sample. All of the RNA was converted into first-strand cDNA using the Mint cDNA synthesis kit, with a TRBC-specific oligonucleotide serving as the primer. Following uracil-DNA glycosylase treatment, all cDNA underwent a first 18-cycle PCR with the universal primers M1SS and BC2_uni_R. On the study's bioinformatics: Normalization of each sample was performed by random selection of 1 million high-quality reads, each carrying a distinct molecular identifier. Reads with shared molecular identifiers were discarded instead of being binned into consensus sequences. MiTCR, with a Q25 quality threshold and the strictest error-elimination algorithm, was used for CDR3 identification, clonotype clustering and error correction. Lower-bound total TCR beta diversity was estimated with a nonparametric unseen species model using Euler transformation. TCRdb handled the public reads itself, with Q25 trimming in fastp and clone calling in MiXCR, and kept productive beta chains. Duplicate CDR3 protein sequences are folded into a single record with the most common DNA and genes. The V and J calls were determined by TCRdb, not by the authors. Here the sample has hundreds of thousands of distinct CDR3 sequences; about 26% occur a single time. The top ten clones comprise under 4.5% of the sample.

Its CDR3 holds 15 amino acids, cysteine through phenylalanine. Only the CDR3 DNA is retained, 45 bases long and in frame from the first base. The germline V gene specifies MNHNS as CDR1 and SASEGT as CDR2. The donors were roughly 38 Caucasian individuals from Russia, aged roughly 6 to 90 years, who were systemically healthy. About 10 milliliters of peripheral blood were collected from each donor into EDTA-treated Vacutainer tubes. PBMCs were isolated by Ficoll-Paque density-gradient centrifugation, with at least 6.5 million obtained per sample. Total RNA was extracted from PBMCs with Trizol reagent, with at least 5.5 micrograms obtained per sample. The percentages of naive CD45RAhigh/CD27high T cells were determined by flow cytometry on a PBMC aliquot from every donor. The sample also formed part of further work on T cells of mothers and their children. That second publication adds: The donors were nine systemically healthy Caucasian individuals, made up of three mothers and their six children. cDNA synthesis used all of the extracted RNA, with around 1.6 ug of RNA in each 15 ul reaction. In the second PCR, the M1S primer introduced both the sample barcodes and 2-4 random nucleotides. Over 8 million TCR beta CDR3 reads came from each mother, compared with roughly 2.8 million reads from each child. TCR recombination output is similarly shaped by thymic selection in related and unrelated pairs, with a minor effect exerted by inherited differences. Related mother-child pairs always showed normalized repertoire overlap that was slightly higher than in unrelated mother-child pairs, though the difference was never significant. No persistent microchimeric T cell clones were found, with a detection sensitivity of approximately 100 clones per million clonotypes. In the study, deep NGS was used to compare the TCR beta repertoires of mothers and children, and features distinguishing related mother-child pairs from unrelated individuals were sought. The mean age was roughly 40 +/- 4 years for the mothers and roughly 11 +/- 4 years for the children. Libraries were sequenced on Illumina HiSeq 2000 with 100+100 nt paired-end reads after adapter ligation with NEBNext reagents. To prevent cross-contamination, the mother and child libraries were prepared a month apart and were sequenced in separate runs. For each donor, between roughly 500,000 and 2,300,000 distinct TCR beta clonotypes were identified. Naive TCR beta clonotypes were estimated from low-frequency clonotypes matched to each donor's FACS-determined naive share, without sorting.

This receptor was identified in a boy younger than 10 in good health. Sequenced: blood. The chain is made from TRBV6-1 and TRBJ2-5; TRBD2 fits 12 bases in the junction. The J call may not be correct, given that the DNA end is closer to TRBJ2-1. The nucleotide sequence reads TGTGCCAGCAGTGGACTAGCGGGAGCCCACAATGAGCAGTTCTTC. This codes for CASSGLAGAHNEQFF.